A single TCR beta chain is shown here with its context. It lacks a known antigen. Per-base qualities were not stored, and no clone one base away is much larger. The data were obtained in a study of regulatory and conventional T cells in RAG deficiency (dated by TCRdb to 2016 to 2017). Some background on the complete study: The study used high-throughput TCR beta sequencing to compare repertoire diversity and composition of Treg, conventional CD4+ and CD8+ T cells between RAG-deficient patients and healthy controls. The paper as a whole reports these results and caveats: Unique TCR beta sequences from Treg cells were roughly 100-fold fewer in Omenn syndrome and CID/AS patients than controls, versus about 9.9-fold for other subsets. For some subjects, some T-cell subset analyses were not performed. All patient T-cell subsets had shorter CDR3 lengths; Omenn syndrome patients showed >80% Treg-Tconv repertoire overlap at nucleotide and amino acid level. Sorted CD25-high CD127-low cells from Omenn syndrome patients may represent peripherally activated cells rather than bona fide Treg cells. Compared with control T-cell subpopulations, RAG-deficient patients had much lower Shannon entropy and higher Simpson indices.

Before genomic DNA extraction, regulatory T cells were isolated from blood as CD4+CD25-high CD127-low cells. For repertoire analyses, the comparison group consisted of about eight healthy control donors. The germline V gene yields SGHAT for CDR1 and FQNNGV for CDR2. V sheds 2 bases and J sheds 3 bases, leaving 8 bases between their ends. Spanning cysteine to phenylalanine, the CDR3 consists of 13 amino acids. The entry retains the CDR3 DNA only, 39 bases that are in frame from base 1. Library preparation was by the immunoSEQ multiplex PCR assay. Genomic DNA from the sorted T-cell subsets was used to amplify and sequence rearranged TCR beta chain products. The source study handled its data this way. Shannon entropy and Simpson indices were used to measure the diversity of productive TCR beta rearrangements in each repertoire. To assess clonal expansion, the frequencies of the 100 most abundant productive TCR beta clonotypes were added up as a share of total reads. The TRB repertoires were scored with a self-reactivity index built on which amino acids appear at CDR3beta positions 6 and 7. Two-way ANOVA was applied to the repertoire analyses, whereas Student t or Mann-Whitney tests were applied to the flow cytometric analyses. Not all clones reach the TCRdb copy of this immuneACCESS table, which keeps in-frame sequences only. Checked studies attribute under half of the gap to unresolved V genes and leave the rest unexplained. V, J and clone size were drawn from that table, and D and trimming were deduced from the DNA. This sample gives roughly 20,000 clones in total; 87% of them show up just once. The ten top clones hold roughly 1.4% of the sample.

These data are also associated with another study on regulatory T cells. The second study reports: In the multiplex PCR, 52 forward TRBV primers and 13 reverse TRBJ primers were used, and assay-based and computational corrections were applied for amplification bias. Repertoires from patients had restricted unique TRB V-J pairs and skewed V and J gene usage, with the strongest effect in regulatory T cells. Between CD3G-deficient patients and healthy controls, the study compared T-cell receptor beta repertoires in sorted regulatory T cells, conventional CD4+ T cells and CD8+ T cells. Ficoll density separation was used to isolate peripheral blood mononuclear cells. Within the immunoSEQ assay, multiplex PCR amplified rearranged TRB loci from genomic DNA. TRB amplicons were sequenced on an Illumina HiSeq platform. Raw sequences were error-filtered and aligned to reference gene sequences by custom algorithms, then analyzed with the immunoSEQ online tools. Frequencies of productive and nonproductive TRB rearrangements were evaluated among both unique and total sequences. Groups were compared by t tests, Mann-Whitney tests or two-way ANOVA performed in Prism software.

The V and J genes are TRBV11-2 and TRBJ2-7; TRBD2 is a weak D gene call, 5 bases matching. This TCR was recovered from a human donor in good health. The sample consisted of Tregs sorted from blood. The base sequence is TGTGCCAGCAGCTTACGGGGAAACTACGAGCAGTACTTC. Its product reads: CASSLRGNYEQYF.